This T cell receptor (beta chain) is from a study of shared clonotypes between healthy human individuals (TCRdb year 2020). With respect to the entire study: The cohort comprised two women and a few men aged 18 to 49 years. To increase sequencing depth and limit assay-specific biases, TCR repertoire library preparation and sequencing were carried out by different laboratories using diverse techniques. To estimate repertoire size and how much clonotypes are shared between individuals, the study performed deep sequencing of blood TCR repertoires from 4 to 6 healthy adults. Leukapheresis yielded between about 0.85 and 10 billion PBMCs per donor. For each donor, CD4 naive and CD4 memory were each given three plates, CD8 naive was given two plates, and CD8 memory was given one plate. What the work shows at the level of the full study, not this receptor alone: Clonotypes shared by all four sorted-subset donors showed higher generation probabilities than non-shared clonotypes. Sampling was restricted to blood, and TCR repertoires in tissue are likely to differ from TCR repertoires in blood. Pairwise subsampling led to the expectation that sequencing depth would affect the degree of clonotype sharing among donors. The genetic and exposure-history diversity represented was limited by the small number of donors. Naive subsets generally had larger estimated clonotype richness than memory subsets. Rarefaction of sorted-subset datasets indicated incomplete sequencing despite the large sequencing depth. Roughly 5% of naive CD4, 3.5% of naive CD8, about 2.4% of memory CD4, and 0.35% to 0.4% of memory CD8 clonotypes were shared across several donors.

The germline V gene encodes CDR1 MDHEN and CDR2 SYDVKM. V lost 2 bases and J lost 2 bases; the stretch between them is 3 bases long. The CDR3 covers 12 residues, taking in both the cysteine and the phenylalanine. The CDR3 DNA has 36 bases and is translated from base 1. The donors were healthy, HIV-negative adults with no recently reported acute infections or vaccinations. Every donor was a Caucasian adult residing in Nashville, Tennessee, USA. CD4+ T cells were enriched by magnetic negative selection, after which naive cells were positively selected on CD45RA and the negative fraction was taken as the memory subset. After blood collection by leukapheresis, PBMCs were isolated using Ficoll-Histopaque density gradient centrifugation and then cryopreserved in the vapor phase of liquid nitrogen. Purity and quantity of every magnetically sorted T cell population were checked by analytical flow cytometry. Each sorted fraction had its genomic DNA isolated and then quantified by UV absorbance on a Nanodrop 2000c.

Using the deep immunoSEQ assay, TCR CDR3 regions were amplified from genomic DNA by multiplex PCR. For each cell subset, the extracted genomic DNA was distributed evenly across all wells of several immunoSEQ 96-well plates, and each plate served as one replicate. For sorted subsets, 150 to 200 ng genomic DNA, equal to 30,000 to 35,000 T cell genomes, was loaded into each replicate PCR. Purified libraries were quantified with a Qubit 3.0 fluorometer, sized on a Bioanalyzer 2100, and re-quantified with the KAPA Library Quantification kit. Every immunoSEQ 96-well plate was sequenced on a separate single-read 150-cycle Illumina NextSeq 550 flow cell. The authors' analysis ran thus. Because the immunoSEQ output included only junctional sequences and no quality scores, the filtering could not be the same as the filtering used for full-length reads. Sequences were annotated with PyIR, a Python wrapper for IgBLAST v1.9, using IMGT germline references to assign V/J genes and CDR3. Reads with weak V/J assignments (E-value above 1e-6), missing CDR3, stop codons, out-of-frame junctions, or ambiguous translated residues were removed. V3J clonotypes were defined as sequences sharing an identical inferred V gene, J gene, and CDR3 amino acid sequence. Percentage overlap between repertoires was computed as shared unique clonotypes divided by the size of the smaller repertoire. Richness of each repertoire was evaluated using RTK rarefaction, the Chao1 estimator, and Recon v2.1 estimates of unobserved clonotypes. For all TCRbeta clonotypes obtained by the gDNA method from four donors, generation probabilities were computed with OLGA. Entries here come from immuneACCESS through TCRdb and include only in-frame sequences with V and J called. Some clones fail to appear in such tables; in the studies checked, an unresolved V gene covers under half of the shortfall, and the cause of the remainder is unknown. The V and J calls and clone size were taken over from that table, and D and trimming were inferred from the DNA. Across this sample there are 1.4 million to 1.5 million clones, with roughly 96% seen only once. The ten biggest clones cover about 1.2% of the sample.

As concerns this clone: Its recognized antigen is unknown. Base qualities are not at hand, and no much larger clone is one base apart.

The sequence is built from TRBV28 and TRBJ1-2; the D gene remains uncertain. Sample: naive CD4+ T cells sorted from blood. The cell subset or site label of this sample denotes: CD45RA+ positively selected. The receptor was isolated from a man aged 25 to 45 in good health. The nucleotides are TGTGCCAGCAGTTTAATGAACTATGGCTACACCTTC. Its protein product is CASSLMNYGYTF.